This TCR beta chain was sequenced during a study of blood T cells in healthy people across ages (dated by TCRdb to the mid-2010s). About the full investigation: In model experiments, template switching captured roughly one uniquely barcoded TCR beta cDNA molecule for every two T cells. To track age-related changes in TCR beta repertoire diversity, the study relied on deep sequencing normalized with unique cDNA molecular identifiers. Four age groups were formed from the donors: young (average approximately 17 years), middle-aged (approximately 40), aged (under 70) and long-lived (around 82). To avoid experimental bias, donors of different ages were randomly spread across the sequencing lanes. The study analyzed two additional independent replicas of 1 million unique cDNA reads from the same blood draw for two donors, one aged 18 to 30 and one aged 80 or older.

Libraries were built with 5' RACE. Instrument on record: Illumina HiSeq 2500. The second PCR ran for about 6 to 11 cycles and used a J-beta primer mix along with a sample-barcoded 5' primer. A unique molecular identifier was introduced onto each TCR beta cDNA molecule by a template-switch 5' adaptor carrying 12 random nucleotides. Each sample yielded at least 2.5 million CDR3-containing paired-end reads. The Mint cDNA synthesis kit, primed by a TRBC-specific oligonucleotide, was used to synthesize first-strand cDNA from all RNA. After uracil-DNA glycosylase treatment, a first 18-cycle PCR used universal primers M1SS and BC2_uni_R on all cDNA. The source study handled its data this way. Normalization of each sample was performed by random selection of 1 million high-quality reads, each carrying a distinct molecular identifier. Instead of being binned into consensus sequences, reads with shared molecular identifiers were discarded. MiTCR, with a Q25 quality threshold and the strictest error-elimination algorithm, was used for CDR3 identification, clonotype clustering and error correction. A nonparametric unseen species model with Euler transformation was used to estimate a lower bound on total TCR beta diversity. TCRdb reprocessed the public reads (quality trimming at Q25 with fastp, clone calling with MiXCR) and kept in-frame beta chains. Each entry is one CDR3 protein sequence, shown with its most common DNA and genes. The V and J calls follow TCRdb's processing rather than the paper's. Present in this sample are around 780,000 distinct CDR3 sequences, 56% of which were seen just once. Together, the top ten hold more than 25% of the sample.

Overall study outcomes, separate from this receptor: As age increased, observed TCR beta diversity per million T cells dropped in a roughly linear way, and a significant reduction was already evident by age 40. Estimates of total diversity based on one million sequenced T cells were regarded as lower bounds and as underestimates. Compared with the aged group, the long-lived group had more naive CD4+ T cells, fewer expanded clones and increased TCR diversity, a pattern suggesting age selection. Donor CMV infection status was unknown, potentially confounding age-related changes in expanded clonotypes. Since profiling was done on bulk unsorted PBMCs, naive and antigen-experienced compartments could not be conclusively compared. Observed TCR beta diversity correlated strongly with the percentage of naive T cells measured by flow cytometry.

Donors were approximately 42 systemically healthy Caucasian individuals from Russia aged 6 to 90 years. Each donor gave about 9.7 milliliters of peripheral blood, drawn into EDTA-treated Vacutainer tubes. Ficoll-Paque density-gradient centrifugation was used to isolate PBMCs, with at least 7 million per sample. Trizol reagent was used to extract total RNA from the PBMCs, yielding at least 6 micrograms per sample. For every donor, an aliquot of PBMCs went through flow cytometry to measure the percentages of naive CD45RAhigh/CD27high T cells. This clonotype turned up a few times. The antigen it recognizes is unknown. The sample holds no much larger clone one base away, and base qualities are not on file. The receptor's source is a man aged 35 to 55 in good health. The specimen sequenced was blood.

DNA sequence: TGCAGCGCTCGCAGGGGGGCCGAAGAGACCCAGTACTTC. Translated, it reads CSARRGAEETQYF. The rearranged chain carries TRBV29-1 and TRBJ2-5; tentative D gene TRBD1, with 7 bases matching. Based on the germline V gene, the CDR1 and CDR2 sequences are SQVTM and ANQGSEA. The CDR3 contains 13 residues, cysteine and phenylalanine counted. Only the CDR3 portion is preserved as DNA: 39 bases, with reading frame beginning at the first base. The V and J ends are trimmed by 7 bases and 3 bases, leaving 15 bases between them.